The entry that follows covers one T cell receptor (beta chain) sequence. This sample stems from a study of blood T cell repertoires in COVID-19. The method was immunoSEQ multiplex PCR; TCRdb's version includes in-frame clones alone and lacks a portion of them. The data show approximately 310,000 clones, more than 75% seen once. V shed 0 bases and J shed 6 bases, with 8 bases lying between them. In germline, CDR1 is SGHAT, CDR2 FQNNGV. The CDR3 is made up of 13 amino acids. The sample consisted of peripheral blood. This receptor was obtained from a woman aged 50 to 60 who had recovered from COVID-19. This chain connects TRBV11-2 to TRBJ1-2; D remains ambiguous. The CDR3 region has the DNA TGTGCCAGCAGCTTAGATCGCGGGCATGGCTACACCTTC. It encodes CASSLDRGHGYTF.